The clone carrying this TCR beta chain was recorded a few times. Its target is not known. RNA served as the template for amplifying TCR beta CDR3 regions. The first round was an RT-PCR with HTBI primers, and the second round was a multiplex PCR. TCRdb processed the multiplex PCR reads anew with MiXCR; each CDR3 protein has one entry. Of 650,000 to 900,000 distinct CDR3 sequences in the sample, 40% were seen once. Other autoimmune diseases, uncontrolled infections, pregnancy or lactation excluded patients from enrollment. The data belong to a study of Graves' ophthalmopathy and Graves' hyperthyroidism. Study overall: Peripheral blood was gathered at first diagnosis, ahead of any treatment whatsoever. Study observations and caveats: Ophthalmopathy progression was predicted with 70.59% sensitivity and approximately 72% specificity.

V lost 6 bases, J lost 5 bases, and 13 bases lay in between. The CDR3 covers 13 residues. The clonotype comes from an adult man with Graves' ophthalmopathy. Material: peripheral blood. V and J are TRBV12-3 or TRBV12-4 and TRBJ1-2; unclear D gene. The CDR3 nucleotides read TGTGCCAGCAGAAGCCCCCTTCAATATGGCTACACCTTC. Its protein product is CASRSPLQYGYTF.